Shown below are 8 T cell receptor beta chains from a single sample sequenced in a study of CD8 T cells in Susac syndrome. Random hexamers were used to reverse transcribe 0.5 to 1 ug of RNA. TCRdb ran MiXCR on the immunoSEQ multiplex PCR reads and lists one entry per CDR3 protein. The sample records roughly 110,000 distinct CDR3 sequences, under 95% being singletons. The sequenced sample was CD8+ T cells from PBMCs. The receptors derive from a human donor in good health.

The chain joins TRBV6-1 to TRBJ2-1, with D maybe TRBD1 (6 bases). This CDR3 is built from 13 residues. The germline V gene has CDR1 MNHNS and CDR2 SASEGT. V lost 8 bases, J lost 7 bases, and 15 bases lay in between. CDR3 DNA: TGTGCCAGCCAAGGTAGGGGGAGAAATGAGCAGTTCTTC. It specifies CASQGRGRNEQFF.

The chain carries TRBV9 and TRBJ1-1; D not resolved. V lost 0 bases and J 5 bases, leaving 11 bases between the germline ends. This CDR3 is 14 amino acids long. Germline V lookup: CDR1 SGDLS, CDR2 YYNGEE. CDR3 residues: CASSVEAFGTEAFF. The CDR3 nucleotides are TGTGCCAGCAGCGTAGAAGCCTTCGGGACTGAAGCTTTCTTT.

This clonotype was counted a single time. The rearrangement links TRBV4-3 to TRBJ2-1; 7 bases are a match to TRBD2. The junction had 6 bases not matched to a gene; V was cut back by 5 bases and J by 5 bases. The CDR3 is 14 amino acids. Looked up from germline, CDR1 is LGHNA and CDR2 is YSLEER. For the CDR3, the DNA is TGCGCCAGCAGCTGGGCGGGAGATAACAATGAGCAGTTCTTC. It is translated as CASSWAGDNNEQFF.

The chain has TRBV6-5 and TRBJ1-2; D may be TRBD1 (6 bases). This CDR3 region has 14 residues. CDR1 is MNHEY and CDR2 is SVGAGI in the germline V gene. Deletions cut 6 bases from V and 7 bases from J, with 18 bases between. This CDR3 reads CASSPQRDRSGYTF. The DNA for the CDR3 is TGTGCCAGCAGCCCCCAAAGAGACAGGAGTGGCTACACCTTC.

The chain employs TRBV20-1 and TRBJ2-7, with 16 bases matching TRBD2. The junction had 3 bases not matched to a gene; V was cut back by 5 bases and J by 5 bases. The CDR3 covers 14 residues. Germline V gene data show CDR1 as DFQATT and CDR2 as SNEGSKA (reference sequence). CDR3 in amino acids: CSAGTSGGAHEQYF. CDR3 coding DNA: TGCAGTGCTGGGACTAGCGGGGGGGCCCACGAGCAGTACTTC.

V usage is TRBV27 and J usage is TRBJ2-2; 11 nucleotides line up with TRBD2. Germline V gene lookup returns CDR1 MNHEY and CDR2 SMNVEV (reference sequence). J lost 4 bases, V lost 5 bases, and 3 bases had no gene match. This CDR3 spans 15 amino acids. The CDR3 nucleotides read TGTGCCAGCAGTGGGACTAGCGGTCTCACCGGGGAGCTGTTTTTT. Translating gives CASSGTSGLTGELFF.

The chain links TRBV29-1 to TRBJ2-5, with D possibly TRBD2 on 6 matching bases. V gave up 4 bases and J gave up 4 bases, with 16 bases separating them. The CDR3 is made up of 14 amino acids. Germline V gene lookup returns CDR1 SQVTM and CDR2 ANQGSEA. The CDR3 is CSVGGGRGRETQYF. The CDR3 DNA reads as TGCAGCGTTGGGGGAGGACGGGGTCGAGAGACCCAGTACTTC. The full variable domain, completed using reference TRBV29-1 and TRBJ2-5, is SAVISQKPSRDICQRGTSLTIQCQVDSQVTMMFWYRQQPGQSLTLIATANQGSEATYESGFVIDKFPISRPNLTFSTLTVSNMSPEDSSIYLCSVGGGRGRETQYFGPGTRLLVL.

The chain has TRBV2 and TRBJ1-2; a possible D gene is TRBD1 (6 bases). Trimming cost V 6 bases and J 6 bases, with 11 bases left between them. CDR1 is SNHLY, CDR2 FYNNEI, per germline. There are 12 residues in the CDR3. For the CDR3, the DNA is TGTGCCAGCAGCCCAGGGGACCATGGCTACACCTTC. It encodes CASSPGDHGYTF.